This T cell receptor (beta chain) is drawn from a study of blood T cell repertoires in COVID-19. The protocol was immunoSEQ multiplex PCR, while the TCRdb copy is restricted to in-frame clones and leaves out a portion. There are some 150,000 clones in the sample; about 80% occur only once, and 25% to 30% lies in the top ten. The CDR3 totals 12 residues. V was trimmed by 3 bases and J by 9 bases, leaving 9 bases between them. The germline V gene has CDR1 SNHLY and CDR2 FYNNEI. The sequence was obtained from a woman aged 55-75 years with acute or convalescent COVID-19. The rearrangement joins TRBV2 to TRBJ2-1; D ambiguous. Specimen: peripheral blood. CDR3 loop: CASSDTVFEQFF. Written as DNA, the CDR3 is TGTGCCAGCAGTGACACTGTGTTTGAGCAGTTCTTC.